This entry lists 30 T cell receptor beta chains sequenced from one sample in a study of cytomegalovirus exposure and HLA in healthy donors. PCR primers comprised 60 Vbeta and 13 Jbeta primers. Using immunoSEQ multiplex PCR, the repertoire was profiled, and TCRdb retains in-frame clones only, with some absent. The table has over 150,000 clones, roughly 82% seen once; the top ten hold around 1.2%. The sequenced material came from PBMCs. These receptors originate from a girl aged 2 to 10 in good health and CMV-seropositive.

This sequence joins TRBV28 and TRBJ2-6; D is perhaps TRBD2 (5 bases). With 4 bases removed from V and 2 bases from J, the gap between germline ends came to 12 bases. CDR1 MDHEN and CDR2 SYDVKM come from the germline V gene. CDR3 size: 16 residues. The CDR3 reads CASSSPGSAGANVLTF. Written as DNA, the CDR3 is TGTGCCAGCAGTTCTCCGGGTAGCGCTGGGGCCAACGTCCTGACTTTC. The complete variable domain, with remaining parts taken from reference TRBV28 and TRBJ2-6, reads DVKVTQSSRYLVKRTGEKVFLECVQDMDHENMFWYRQDPGLGLRLIYFSYDVKMKEKGDIPEGYSVSREKKERFSLILESASTNQTSMYLCASSSPGSAGANVLTFGAGSRLTVL.

J is TRBJ2-5 and V is TRBV2; 8 bases are a match to TRBD2. TRBJ2-7 matches the DNA end more closely, so the J call is doubtful. The CDR3 sequence is 16 residues long. Germline CDR1 SNHLY, CDR2 FYNNEI. The CDR3 DNA sequence: TGTGCCAGCAGCCCAAGGATAACTAGCGGCTCCTACGAGCAGTACTTC. Protein product: CASSPRITSGSYEQYF.

The chain couples TRBV10-3 to TRBJ2-5, with a weak D call TRBD2 (6 bases). CDR1 ENHRY and CDR2 SYGVKD come from the germline V gene. CDR3 length: 14 residues. V lost 3 bases, J lost 11 bases, and 19 bases lay in between. CDR3 bases: TGTGCCATCAGTGACGATCGCAGGGCTCGGGAGCAGTACTTC. Protein product: CAISDDRRAREQYF.

J is TRBJ2-3 and V is TRBV12-5; the D gene is possibly TRBD2 (6 bases). This CDR3 has 19 residues. Trimming stripped 0 bases from V and 4 bases from J, with 23 bases between. Germline V CDR1 and CDR2: LGHNT, FRNRAP. The CDR3 loop reads CASGLVPQAGTPYPDTQYF. CDR3 bases: TGTGCTAGTGGTTTGGTTCCGCAAGCCGGGACTCCCTACCCAGATACGCAGTATTTT.

This sequence joins TRBV9 and TRBJ1-2; 8 nucleotides align to TRBD1. This CDR3 has 15 residues. Germline CDR1 SGDLS, CDR2 YYNGEE. The V segment lost 0 bases and the J segment 1 base; nucleotides outside the gene matches: 2. The CDR3 DNA reads as TGTGCCAGCAGCGTAGGGACAGGGTATAACTATGGCTACACCTTC. This sequence encodes CASSVGTGYNYGYTF.

This clone has only one observation. The chain employs TRBV27 and TRBJ2-2; 8 nucleotides agree with TRBD1. This CDR3 has 13 amino acids. CDR1 and CDR2 from the germline V gene are MNHEY and SMNVEV (reference sequence). Unmatched junction bases numbered 0, after V lost 5 bases and J lost 4 bases. The CDR3 region has the DNA TGTGCCAGCAGTACAGGGGGCACCGGGGAGCTGTTTTTT. Amino acids: CASSTGGTGELFF.

V usage is TRBV5-1 and J usage is TRBJ1-2, with 7 bases identical to TRBD1. The V gene's germline CDR1 is SGHRS and CDR2 YFSETQ. The CDR3 length is 14 residues. V dropped 0 bases and J dropped 5; count of bases not matched to a gene: 4. The CDR3 bases are TGCGCCAGCAGCTTGGGGGACAGCGAGTATGGCTACACCTTC. It translates to CASSLGDSEYGYTF. Looking up the rest from reference TRBV5-1 and TRBJ1-2 gives the full variable domain: KAGVTQTPRYLIKTRGQQVTLSCSPISGHRSVSWYQQTPGQGLQFLFEYFSETQRNKGNFPGRFSGRQFSNSRSEMNVSTLELGDSALYLCASSLGDSEYGYTFGSGTRLTVV.

This chain connects TRBV2 to TRBJ1-5; TRBD1 matches at 11 bases. Germline loops: CDR1 SNHLY, CDR2 FYNNEI. The CDR3 spans 15 residues. J gave up 7 bases and V 7 bases, and 9 bases lay outside the gene matches. The DNA of the CDR3 is TGTGCCAGCACCCCAGGACAGGGGGCTCGACAGCCCCAGCATTTT. Protein product: CASTPGQGARQPQHF.

The CDR3 bases are TGTGCCAGCAGTATAGCGGGGGCGAGTGACGAGCAGTACTTC. Residues: CASSIAGASDEQYF. V usage is TRBV9 and J usage is TRBJ2-7; 9 bases match TRBD2. The trim removed 5 bases at V and 5 bases at J, leaving 8 bases unmatched. CDR1 and CDR2 from the germline V gene are SGDLS and YYNGEE. This CDR3 has 14 amino acids.

The chain links TRBV5-1 to TRBJ2-3; 11 bases are a match to TRBD1. This CDR3 contains 17 residues. The V gene's germline CDR1 is SGHRS and CDR2 YFSETQ. V lost 2 bases and J lost 6; bases outside the gene matches: 11. CDR3 DNA sequence: TGCGCCAGCAGCTTCGGGGAATGGACAGGGGGCAAGGATACGCAGTATTTT. This sequence encodes CASSFGEWTGGKDTQYF.

This clone occurred once. The chain has TRBV5-1 and TRBJ2-7; D remains ambiguous. The ends were cut back, 1 base at V and 6 bases at J, with 17 bases in the middle. The CDR3 has 15 amino acids. Germline V CDR1 and CDR2: SGHRS, YFSETQ. CDR3 nucleotide sequence: TGCGCCAGCAGCTTGCATCCGCCAAGCCCCGCCGAGCAGTACTTC. Residues: CASSLHPPSPAEQYF.

The V gene is TRBV18, the J gene TRBJ1-5; 9 nucleotides match TRBD1. After removal of 3 bases from V and 2 bases from J, the junction contained 8 bases not matched to a gene. CDR3 length: 17 amino acids. Per the germline V gene, CDR1 is KGHSH and CDR2 is LQKENI. The CDR3 region is CASSPGQGSVGNQPQHF. The CDR3, as DNA: TGTGCCAGCTCACCGGGACAGGGTTCGGTAGGCAATCAGCCCCAGCATTTT.

V and J are TRBV19 and TRBJ2-2; TRBD2 matches 9 bases. Trimming at V came to 10 bases and at J to 7 bases, leaving 4 bases not matched to a gene. The CDR3 has 12 amino acids. CDR1 and CDR2 from the germline V gene are LNHDA and SQIVND (reference sequence). CDR3 sequence reads: CATQAGGGELFF. The CDR3 DNA reads TGTGCCACCCAAGCGGGGGGCGGGGAGCTGTTTTTT.

This chain joins TRBV13 and TRBJ2-3; 11 bases map to TRBD2. J lost 6 bases, V lost 4 bases, and 6 bases had no gene match. Per the germline V gene, CDR1 is PRHDT and CDR2 is FYEKMQ (reference sequence). The CDR3 length is 15 residues. CDR3 sequence reads: CASSSLAGVGDTQYF. The CDR3 bases are TGTGCCAGCAGCTCACTAGCGGGGGTGGGGGATACGCAGTATTTT. The full variable domain, in which reference TRBV13 and TRBJ2-3 provide the parts outside the CDR3, is AAGVIQSPRHLIKEKRETATLKCYPIPRHDTVYWYQQGPGQDPQFLISFYEKMQSDKGSIPDRFSAQQFSDYHSELNMSSLELGDSALYFCASSSLAGVGDTQYFGPGTRLTVL.

V is TRBV14 and J is TRBJ1-2; TRBD1 agrees at 9 bases. The V and J ends lost 0 bases and 7 bases, in that order; junction bases with no gene match: 6. This CDR3 has 15 amino acids. Germline V gene lookup returns CDR1 SGHDN and CDR2 FVKESK. This CDR3 reads CASSQDTGGVGGYTF. CDR3 in DNA: TGTGCCAGCAGCCAAGATACAGGGGGCGTAGGTGGCTACACCTTC. Full variable domain (rest looked up from reference TRBV14 and TRBJ1-2): EAGVTQFPSHSVIEKGQTVTLRCDPISGHDNLYWYRRVMGKEIKFLLHFVKESKQDESGMPNNRFLAERTGGTYSTLKVQPAELEDSGVYFCASSQDTGGVGGYTFGSGTRLTVV.

The V gene is TRBV30, the J gene TRBJ2-7; D is undetermined. Germline CDR1 and CDR2: GTSNPN and SVGIG (reference sequence). Trimming took 3 bases from V and 2 from J, leaving 8 bases between them. This CDR3 spans 12 amino acids. As DNA, the CDR3 is TGTGCCTGGAGGGAGTCCCCCTACGAGCAGTACTTC. It translates to CAWRESPYEQYF.

The V gene is TRBV11-2, the J gene TRBJ2-7; 8 bases line up with TRBD2. This CDR3 region has 14 residues. Germline loops: CDR1 SGHAT, CDR2 FQNNGV. The V gene end was trimmed by 6 bases and the J gene end by 6 bases; junction bases not matched to a gene: 10. The DNA of the CDR3 is TGTGCCAGCAGATGGGGCGGGAGGTCCCTCGAGCAGTACTTC. Translation gives CASRWGGRSLEQYF.

The rearrangement uses TRBV5-1 and TRBJ1-1; no firm D call. The CDR3 is made up of 12 amino acids. Germline-derived CDR1 and CDR2 are SGHRS and YFSETQ. Trimming left V 6 bases short and J 1 base short, with 7 bases between. DNA of the CDR3: TGCGCCAGCAAGGAGCCGAACACTGAAGCTTTCTTT. Protein sequence: CASKEPNTEAFF.

The V and J genes are TRBV27 and TRBJ2-7; 12 positions agree with TRBD2. There are 15 residues in the CDR3. Germline V CDR1 and CDR2: MNHEY, SMNVEV (reference sequence). V lost 6 bases and J lost 6; bases outside the gene matches: 9. The DNA of the CDR3 is TGTGCCAGCAGGAGGACTAGCGGGATGGTGCGCGAGCAGTACTTC. This codes for CASRRTSGMVREQYF.

This clone was seen only a few times. This chain joins TRBV4-1 and TRBJ1-4; D may be TRBD1 (5 bases). Trimming took off 4 bases at V and 6 bases at J, with 15 bases between the two ends. The CDR3 totals 15 residues. Germline loops: CDR1 MGHRA, CDR2 YSYEKL. The CDR3: CASSPAGTGDEKLFF. The CDR3 bases are TGCGCCAGCAGCCCAGCAGGGACGGGAGATGAAAAACTGTTTTTT.

The J gene is TRBJ1-2, the V gene TRBV5-1, with unresolved D. Germline CDR1 SGHRS, CDR2 YFSETQ. The ends were cut back, 0 bases at V and 2 bases at J, with 5 bases in the middle. The length of the CDR3 is 13 residues. CDR3 nucleotides: TGCGCCAGCAGCTTGGACAGAAACTATGGCTACACCTTC. This sequence encodes CASSLDRNYGYTF.

This clone was observed once. The rearrangement uses TRBV7-9 and TRBJ2-3; TRBD2 matches at 8 bases. CDR3 length: 16 residues. V lost 5 bases to trimming and J lost 1 base; unmatched junction nucleotides: 8. Germline lookup yields CDR1 SEHNR and CDR2 FQNEAQ (reference sequence). CDR3 nucleotide sequence: TGTGCCAGCAGCCCTAGAGCGGGAGCGGGCACAGATACGCAGTATTTT. Its translation: CASSPRAGAGTDTQYF. The whole variable domain, remainder taken from reference TRBV7-9 and TRBJ2-3, is DTGVSQNPRHKITKRGQNVTFRCDPISEHNRLYWYRQTLGQGPEFLTYFQNEAQLEKSRLLSDRFSAERPKGSFSTLEIQRTEQGDSAMYLCASSPRAGAGTDTQYFGPGTRLTVL.

The chain is built from TRBV18 and TRBJ1-4; D gene ambiguous. V was shortened by 2 bases and J by 8 bases, with 6 bases between the two germline ends. Per germline, CDR1 KGHSH and CDR2 LQKENI. The CDR3 spans 12 residues. This CDR3 is CASSPSGEKLFF. CDR3 bases: TGTGCCAGCTCACCATCAGGAGAAAAACTGTTTTTT.

The CDR3 protein is CASRLPGSSYEQYF. CDR3 nucleotides: TGTGCCAGCCGTCTCCCGGGATCGTCCTACGAGCAGTACTTC. J is TRBJ2-7 and V is TRBV27, with a weak D call TRBD2 (5 bases). The germline gives CDR1 MNHEY, CDR2 SMNVEV (reference sequence). Trimming stripped 8 bases from V and 1 base from J, with 15 bases between. This CDR3 is built from 14 residues.

This clone was picked up one time. This chain links TRBV5-1 with TRBJ2-1; TRBD1 aligns across 7 bases. The CDR3 extends over 15 amino acids. Germline values: CDR1 SGHRS, CDR2 YFSETQ. The ends lost 4 bases at V and 0 bases at J; junction bases unmatched: 4. The CDR3 protein is CASSLGQNSYNEQFF. In nucleotides, the CDR3 is TGCGCCAGCAGCCTGGGACAGAACTCCTACAATGAGCAGTTCTTC. Based on the CDR3 plus reference TRBV5-1 and TRBJ2-1, the full variable domain is KAGVTQTPRYLIKTRGQQVTLSCSPISGHRSVSWYQQTPGQGLQFLFEYFSETQRNKGNFPGRFSGRQFSNSRSEMNVSTLELGDSALYLCASSLGQNSYNEQFFGPGTRLTVL.

The chain carries TRBV18 and TRBJ1-5; TRBD1 aligns across 8 bases. CDR3 length equals 14 residues. Germline V gives CDR1 KGHSH, CDR2 LQKENI. The ends lost 3 bases at V and 4 bases at J; junction bases unmatched: 2. CDR3 loop: CASSPGQGNQPQHF. The CDR3 coding sequence is TGTGCCAGCTCACCCGGACAGGGAAATCAGCCCCAGCATTTT.

The chain links TRBV5-1 to TRBJ1-1; possible D gene TRBD1, 5 bases. V was shortened by 5 bases and J by 5 bases, with 13 bases between the two germline ends. The CDR3 contains 13 residues. Germline CDR1 reads SGHRS; CDR2 reads YFSETQ. DNA of the CDR3: TGCGCCAGCAGTATGACCGGGGGGACTGAAGCTTTCTTT. Translation gives CASSMTGGTEAFF.

The chain joins TRBV11-2 to TRBJ1-1; TRBD1 agrees at 8 bases. The V gene's germline CDR1 is SGHAT and CDR2 FQNNGV. Germline trimming cut 2 bases from V and 4 bases from J; bases unmatched to any gene: 6. This CDR3 contains 15 residues. Here the CDR3 DNA reads TGTGCCAGCAGCTTACGGACAGGGCGTGGCACTGAAGCTTTCTTT. It codes for CASSLRTGRGTEAFF.

This chain links TRBV11-2 with TRBJ2-7; 8 nucleotides agree with TRBD1. The ends lost 5 bases at V and 3 bases at J; junction bases unmatched: 6. The CDR3 extends over 14 amino acids. Germline values: CDR1 SGHAT, CDR2 FQNNGV. CDR3 amino acids: CASSPRGQDYEQYF. For the CDR3, the DNA is TGTGCCAGCAGCCCTCGGGGACAGGACTACGAGCAGTACTTC.

This chain joins TRBV29-1 and TRBJ2-3; 8 nucleotides line up with TRBD1. The CDR3 totals 12 residues. Germline V gene lookup returns CDR1 SQVTM and CDR2 ANQGSEA. Germline trimming cut 6 bases from V and 5 bases from J; bases unmatched to any gene: 4. CDR3 in DNA: TGCAGCGTCGGACAGGGAAAAGATACGCAGTATTTT. This codes for CSVGQGKDTQYF.